This T cell receptor (beta chain) stems from a study of early T cells in non-severe SARS-CoV-2 infection. Background on the study: Whole-blood bulk RNA, unsorted, was sequenced, and chains were unpaired.

The sample holds a few counts of this clonotype. Unique molecular identifiers were attached to individual cDNA molecules. Via MiXCR, TCRdb re-called the 5' RACE reads, giving one row per CDR3 protein. The sample has 98,000 or so distinct CDR3 sequences, around an eighth seen once. The CDR3 extends over 15 amino acids. V lost 2 bases, J lost 9 bases, and 8 bases stayed unmatched. From germline, CDR1 is MNHEY and CDR2 SVGAGI. The chain employs TRBV6-5 and TRBJ2-1; 9 nucleotides align to TRBD2. The source material was whole blood. The source of this sequence is an adult who was a healthcare worker with PCR-confirmed SARS-CoV-2 infection or an uninfected control (not recorded which). The CDR3 bases are TGTGCCAGCAGTTACGAAAGCGGGGGGACGGGTGAGCAGTTCTTC. Amino acid sequence: CASSYESGGTGEQFF.